This T cell receptor (beta chain) came from a study of PD-1 blockade in classical Hodgkin lymphoma. Measured with immunoSEQ multiplex PCR; TCRdb has only the in-frame clones, and not every one. The sample has around 30,000 clones, around 89% seen once. Regarding time point: newly diagnosed, previously untreated cHL patient sample. Magnetic negative selection was used to purify CD4+ T cells from thawed PBMCs. J was trimmed by 2 bases and V by 5 bases; bases with no gene match: 6. Germline V gives CDR1 LNHDA, CDR2 SQIVND (reference sequence). CDR3 length: 15 amino acids. The sample comprised CD4+ T cells from blood. The gene calls are TRBV19 and TRBJ2-4; 7 bases align to TRBD1. This TCR was sampled from a human donor with classical Hodgkin lymphoma. The CDR3 DNA follows: TGTGCCAGTAGTGCCGTGACAGGGTCCAAAAACATTCAGTACTTC. Amino acids: CASSAVTGSKNIQYF.